This T cell receptor (beta chain) was documented in a study of a mutant IDH1 vaccine in newly diagnosed glioma. The overall study: Vaccination was launched 4-6 weeks after radiotherapy alone, or with temozolomide cycles.

Turning to this clone: Its antigen is not identified.

Sequencing used immunoSEQ multiplex PCR; TCRdb keeps in-frame clones, though not all of them. The sample includes around 30,000 clones, about 92% seen only once; the top ten take about 2.2%. Time point given: week 47, end of study. Vaccinated patients received 300 ug of mutant IDH1 20-mer peptide per dose, with topical imiquimod. New WHO grade 3 or 4 IDH1-mutant, ATRX-lost astrocytomas were present in all donors. This material consisted of PBMCs, taken from a glioma patient whose treatment included an IDH1 peptide vaccine. The TCR originated in a man in his forties with glioma.

In DNA form, the CDR3 reads TGTGCCAGCAGCCAAAGACCGTACTATGGCTACACCTTC. This encodes CASSQRPYYGYTF. This chain joins TRBV4-2 and TRBJ1-2, with unresolved D. This CDR3 has 13 residues. Germline V gene data show CDR1 as LGHNA and CDR2 as YNFKEQ. With 2 bases removed from V and 3 bases from J, the gap between germline ends came to 7 bases.